This T cell receptor (beta chain) is drawn from a study of T cell responses to AZD1222 COVID-19 vaccine. Study-wide points: Repertoires were sampled only after the peak T cell response.

TCRdb keeps only in-frame clones here, not all; method: immunoSEQ multiplex PCR. The table includes fewer than 120,000 clones, about 87% detected once. Trimming left V 9 bases short and J 8 bases short, with 25 bases between. There are 15 residues in the CDR3. CDR1 MNHEY and CDR2 SVGAGI come from the germline V gene. Turning to this clone: No antigen is known for it.

The chain joins TRBV6-5 to TRBJ1-2, with D possibly matching TRBD1 (6 bases). This sequence originates from an adult who received the AZD1222 COVID-19 vaccine. Specimen: peripheral blood, collected 28 days after the second AZD1222 dose. CDR3 sequence: CARTYEGRGQGGYTF. The CDR3 DNA is TGTGCCAGGACCTACGAAGGGCGGGGGCAGGGGGGCTACACCTTC.